What follows are 20 T cell receptor beta chains derived from one specimen sequenced in a study of T cells in Graves' hyperthyroidism and ophthalmopathy (dated by TCRdb to about 2019). Libraries came from multiplex PCR. The data were produced on an Illumina HiSeq 2000. The TCR beta CDR3 regions were amplified from RNA transcripts. The TCR CDR3 was subjected to a first round of RT-PCR using the HTBI primer set and the Qiagen OneStep RT-PCR kit. Using fastp at Q25 and MiXCR, TCRdb reprocessed the public reads and kept productive beta chains. Rows with one shared CDR3 protein collapse into an entry with the most common genes and DNA. The sample has some 460,000 distinct CDR3 sequences on record, less than 20% of them singletons. The leading ten clones occupy roughly an eighth of the sample. The sample comprised blood. Every receptor here comes from a woman between 18 and 29 years old with Graves' hyperthyroidism.

This clonotype showed up many times. The V call is TRBV3-1, the J call TRBJ1-5; no definite D call. The CDR3 contains 14 residues. Trimming took off 4 bases at V and 0 bases at J, with 7 bases between the two ends. Germline CDR1 is LGHDT and CDR2 is YNNKEL (reference sequence). The CDR3 loop is CASSRGNSNQPQHF. Here the CDR3 DNA reads TGTGCCAGCAGCCGCGGGAATAGCAATCAGCCCCAGCATTTT.

This clonotype was seen ten or more times. The chain recombines TRBV28 with TRBJ2-2, with 12 positions matching TRBD2. With 5 bases clipped from V and 0 bases from J, the junction kept 1 base outside the gene matches. The CDR3 has 16 amino acids. Germline CDR1 reads MDHEN; CDR2 reads SYDVKM. This CDR3 is CASSLAGGPNTGELFF. DNA for the CDR3: TGTGCCAGCAGTCTAGCGGGAGGGCCGAACACCGGGGAGCTGTTTTTT.

This clonotype was observed a few times. The CDR3 spells CASSQVGTTEAFF. The CDR3 DNA reads as TGTGCCAGCAGCCAAGTCGGAACCACTGAAGCTTTCTTT. V usage is TRBV4-2 and J usage is TRBJ1-1; D is unresolved. Germline assignment: CDR1 LGHNA and CDR2 YNFKEQ. Deletions cut 1 base from V and 4 bases from J, with 7 bases between. The CDR3 contains 13 residues.

This clonotype was seen at least ten times. The chain has TRBV20-1 and TRBJ1-2, with TRBD1 as a possible D gene (6 bases). This CDR3 is built from 15 residues. CDR1 DFQATT and CDR2 SNEGSKA come from the germline V gene (reference sequence). The V and J ends lost 0 bases and 0 bases respectively, with 11 bases between them. The CDR3 is CSARDLDSPNYGYTF. Written as DNA, the CDR3 is TGCAGTGCTAGAGATCTGGACAGCCCTAACTATGGCTACACCTTC.

This clonotype was seen more than once but under ten times. The chain has TRBV4-1 and TRBJ2-7, with a tentative D call TRBD2 (6 bases). CDR1 is MGHRA, CDR2 YSYEKL, per germline. Trimming pared 0 bases from V and 6 bases from J, leaving 15 bases between. The CDR3 spans 15 residues. The CDR3 spells CASSQEALAQGEQYF. The CDR3 bases are TGCGCCAGCAGCCAAGAAGCACTAGCCCAAGGCGAGCAGTACTTC.

The chain combines TRBV6-1 with TRBJ1-1; D not resolved. Germline CDR1 MNHNS, CDR2 SASEGT. This CDR3 is built from 13 residues. V gave up 11 bases and J gave up 0 bases, with 13 bases separating them. The CDR3 coding sequence is TGTGCCCATGGGAGGGCGATGAACACTGAAGCTTTCTTT. Translating it yields CAHGRAMNTEAFF.

This clonotype was picked up many times. The chain couples TRBV28 to TRBJ2-7, with TRBD2 identical over 7 bases. The germline CDR1 and CDR2 sequences are MDHEN and SYDVKM. The CDR3 runs 14 residues. J gave up 5 bases and V 3 bases, and 7 bases lay outside the gene matches. The CDR3 sequence is CASSFGGSHNEQYF. The CDR3 nucleotides read TGTGCCAGCAGTTTTGGCGGGAGTCACAACGAGCAGTACTTC.

The table lists this clonotype with a few counts. The chain couples TRBV27 to TRBJ2-5, with D perhaps TRBD1 (5 bases). The CDR3 consists of 15 residues. Germline V CDR1 and CDR2: MNHEY, SMNVEV (reference sequence). V lost 5 bases, J lost 4 bases, and 17 bases lay in between. CDR3 region: CASSPSPGQLETQYF. The DNA for the CDR3 is TGTGCCAGCAGTCCGAGCCCAGGGCAACTAGAGACCCAGTACTTC.

This clonotype was recorded many times. V gene TRBV12-3 or TRBV12-4 combines with J gene TRBJ1-1, with D tentatively TRBD1 (6 bases). The V end was cut by 5 bases, the J end by 4 bases, with 17 bases between. This CDR3 has 15 residues. CDR3 nucleotides: TGTGCCAGCAGTCCTTACAATAGAGGGGGCACTGAAGCTTTCTTT. Residues: CASSPYNRGGTEAFF.

This clonotype was observed a single time. A much larger clone is a single base away; this may be a read error. CDR3: CAGSLDGIVVFGQYF. CDR3 sequence (DNA): TGTGCCGGCAGCTTAGATGGGATTGTGGTTTTCGGGCAGTACTTC. The J gene is TRBJ2-7, the V gene TRBV7-2; unclear D gene. The germline V gene encodes CDR1 SGHTA and CDR2 FQGNSA. This CDR3 spans 15 amino acids.

The sample holds a few counts of this clonotype. The J gene is TRBJ1-2, the V gene TRBV6-1; D call uncertain. The length of the CDR3 is 12 residues. The ends were cut back, 10 bases at V and 9 bases at J, with 18 bases in the middle. The germline gives CDR1 MNHNS, CDR2 SASEGT. CDR3: CAIGSRLNSYTF. The CDR3 nucleotides are TGTGCCATAGGTAGTCGTTTGAACAGCTACACCTTC.

The rearrangement joins TRBV7-2 to TRBJ1-6; 11 nucleotides agree with TRBD1. V shed 1 base, J shed 7 bases, and the junction held 6 bases outside the gene matches. This CDR3 contains 17 residues. Germline-derived CDR1 and CDR2 are SGHTA and FQGNSA. In nucleotides, the CDR3 is TGTGCCAGCAGCTTAGGAGCCGGGACAGGGGGAAATTCACCCCTCCACTTT. Residues: CASSLGAGTGGNSPLHF.

This clonotype was seen repeatedly, ten times or more. The chain uses TRBV28 and TRBJ2-5; D not resolved. Germline-derived CDR1 and CDR2 are MDHEN and SYDVKM. CDR3 length: 11 residues. The V gene lost 5 bases and the J gene lost 3 bases, with 4 bases spanning the gap. CDR3 region: CASSKKETQYF. The CDR3 DNA sequence: TGTGCCAGCAGTAAAAAAGAGACCCAGTACTTC.

Comment on this clonotype: This sequence may be a read error, since a much larger clone differs from it by one base. The rearrangement uses TRBV6-1 and TRBJ2-7, with D maybe TRBD1 (5 bases). The CDR3 consists of 13 residues. CDR1 is MNHNS, CDR2 SASEGT, per germline. CDR3 nucleotide sequence: TGTGCCGGCAGTGAAGCAAGGGGCCACGAGCAGTACTTC. It is translated as CAGSEARGHEQYF.

The gene calls are TRBV7-9 and TRBJ2-7; D is uncertain. This CDR3 contains 15 residues. Germline V gene lookup returns CDR1 SEHNR and CDR2 FQNEAQ (reference sequence). V gave up 3 bases and J gave up 3 bases, with 15 bases separating them. The CDR3 sequence: CASSFPFGLGYEQYF. The CDR3 nucleotides read TGTGCCAGCAGCTTTCCGTTCGGGTTGGGCTACGAGCAGTACTTC.

This clonotype has at least ten counts. The V call is TRBV4-1, the J call TRBJ1-3; maybe TRBD1 (5 bases). The germline gives CDR1 MGHRA, CDR2 YSYEKL. The CDR3 sequence is 14 residues long. V was pared by 1 base and J by 7 bases, with 11 bases between. In nucleotides, the CDR3 is TGCGCCAGCAGCCAAGTAGGGGATGCGAACACCATATATTTT. Translating it yields CASSQVGDANTIYF.

The rearrangement uses TRBV5-1 and TRBJ2-1; D assignment may be TRBD1 or TRBD2 (6 bases each). There are 18 residues in the CDR3. Germline V gives CDR1 SGHRS, CDR2 YFSETQ. Trimming removed 0 bases from V and 4 bases from J, with 20 bases in between. The DNA of the CDR3 is TGCGCCAGCAGCTTGGTCGGGCCGGTCGGGGGCGTTTACAATGAGCAGTTCTTC. Protein product: CASSLVGPVGGVYNEQFF.

This clonotype was observed at least ten times. The CDR3 coding sequence is TGTGCCAGCAGCCTTTCCCCCCGGAACACTGAAGCTTTCTTT. Translation: CASSLSPRNTEAFF. The chain employs TRBV7-2 and TRBJ1-1, with unresolved D. V shed 5 bases and J shed 1 base, with 11 bases lying between them. This CDR3 has 14 residues. Germline CDR1 and CDR2: SGHTA and FQGNSA.

This sequence joins TRBV7-8 and TRBJ2-1, with 9 positions matching TRBD2. V lost 4 bases, J lost 13 bases, and 8 bases stayed unmatched. Germline CDR1 and CDR2: SGHVS and FQNEAQ. CDR3 length equals 13 residues. The CDR3 here is CASSSLAGEQQFF. In nucleotides, the CDR3 is TGTGCCAGCAGCTCTTTAGCGGGGGAGCAACAGTTCTTC.

This clonotype was observed many times. In DNA, the CDR3 is TGTGCCAGCACGAAAAGAGGGACAGGCCAAAGAGGGAATGAGCAGTTCTTC. This sequence encodes CASTKRGTGQRGNEQFF. This chain joins TRBV3-1 and TRBJ2-1; 8 nucleotides agree with TRBD1. V dropped 7 bases and J dropped 7; count of bases not matched to a gene: 18. Germline-derived CDR1 and CDR2 are LGHDT and YNNKEL (reference sequence). This CDR3 spans 17 amino acids.